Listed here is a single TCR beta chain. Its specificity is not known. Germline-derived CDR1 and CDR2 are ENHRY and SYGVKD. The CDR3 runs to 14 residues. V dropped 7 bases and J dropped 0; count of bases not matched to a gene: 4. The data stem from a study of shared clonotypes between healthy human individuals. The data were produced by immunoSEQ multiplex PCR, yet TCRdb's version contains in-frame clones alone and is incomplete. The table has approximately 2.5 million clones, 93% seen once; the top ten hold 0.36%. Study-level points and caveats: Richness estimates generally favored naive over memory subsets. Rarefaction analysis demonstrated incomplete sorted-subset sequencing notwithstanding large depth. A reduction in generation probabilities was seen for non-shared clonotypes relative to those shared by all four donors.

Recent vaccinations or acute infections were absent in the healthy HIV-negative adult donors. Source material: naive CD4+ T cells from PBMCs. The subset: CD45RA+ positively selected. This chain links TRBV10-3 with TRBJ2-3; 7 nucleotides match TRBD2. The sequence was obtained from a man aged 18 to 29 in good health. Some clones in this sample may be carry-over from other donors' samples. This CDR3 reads CAIKPAGSTDTQYF. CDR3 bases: TGTGCCATCAAGCCAGCGGGAAGCACAGATACGCAGTATTTT.